These T cell receptor beta chains were read from a single sample in a study of Graves' ophthalmopathy and Graves' hyperthyroidism. TCRdb redid the calling of the multiplex PCR reads with MiXCR, one entry per CDR3 protein. The table lists around 1.1 million distinct CDR3 sequences, roughly two fifths of them singletons. The sample consisted of peripheral blood or thyroid tissue (not recorded which). The receptors here all came from an adult man with Graves' hyperthyroidism. Each CDR3 is given with its conserved first and last residue. The D gene is left open where the match is weak. Some rows have no size entry. The others give once, few or many, or a class for an expanded clone.

d_gene	v_gene	j_gene	abundance	CDR3aa	CDR3nt
-	TRBV7-9	TRBJ1-4	many	CASSLAGSGEKLFF	TGTGCCAGCAGCTTAGCGGGCAGTGGAGAAAAACTGTTTTTT
-	TRBV2	TRBJ1-3	many	CASSDEVVGNTIYF	TGTGCCAGCAGTGATGAGGTTGTTGGAAACACCATATATTTT
-	TRBV12-3/TRBV12-4	TRBJ2-7	-	CASGQTGIEQYF	TGTGCCAGCGGTCAGACAGGCATTGAGCAGTACTTC
-	TRBV12-3/TRBV12-4	TRBJ2-7	-	CASSESKGVTTYEQYF	TGTGCCAGCAGTGAGTCAAAGGGGGTCACGACATACGAGCAGTACTTC
-	TRBV7-2	TRBJ2-5	-	CASSLLPGEETQYF	TGTGCCAGCAGCTTATTACCGGGAGAAGAGACCCAGTACTTC
TRBD2	TRBV7-8	TRBJ2-7	many	CASSSTETSGPYEQYF	TGTGCCAGCAGCTCCACCGAAACTAGCGGACCCTACGAGCAGTACTTC
-	TRBV7-8	TRBJ1-1	-	CASSQETRPGAFF	TGTGCCAGCAGCCAAGAAACACGACCGGGCGCTTTCTTT
TRBD2	TRBV7-2	TRBJ2-5	-	CASFLGGLAGETQYF	TGTGCCAGCTTCTTGGGGGGACTAGCGGGGGAGACCCAGTACTTC
-	TRBV6-5	TRBJ2-7	few	CASRTGRGQSYEQYF	TGTGCCAGCAGAACCGGGAGGGGACAGTCCTACGAGCAGTACTTC
TRBD1	TRBV10-3	TRBJ1-1	many	CASRQGLLNTEAFF	TGTGCCAGTAGACAGGGTCTTTTGAACACTGAAGCTTTCTTT
-	TRBV6-5	TRBJ1-2	-	CASSSRGRDYGYTF	TGTGCCAGCAGTTCAAGGGGACGGGACTATGGCTACACCTTC
-	TRBV29-1	TRBJ1-2	many	CSVGGTSHGYTF	TGCAGCGTTGGGGGGACAAGCCATGGCTACACCTTC
-	TRBV9	TRBJ1-2	many	CASSVDAGFRFGYTF	TGTGCCAGCAGCGTAGATGCAGGATTCCGCTTTGGCTACACCTTC
TRBD1	TRBV6-5	TRBJ1-5	few	CASSYRTGDQPQHF	TGTGCCAGCAGTTACCGGACAGGGGACCAGCCCCAGCATTTT
-	TRBV20-1	TRBJ1-4	many	CSAARGTRNEKLFF	TGCAGTGCTGCCCGCGGGACACGGAATGAAAAACTGTTTTTT
-	TRBV11-2	TRBJ1-2	-	CASSPRSGYGYTF	TGTGCCAGCAGCCCCCGCTCAGGGTATGGCTACACCTTC
-	TRBV12-3/TRBV12-4	TRBJ2-6	many	CASSPPSGANVLTF	TGCGCCAGCAGCCCACCATCTGGGGCCAACGTCCTGACTTTC
-	TRBV27	TRBJ2-5	-	CARESETQYF	TGTGCCAGGGAAAGTGAGACCCAGTACTTC
-	TRBV6-5	TRBJ2-7	-	CASSYIGSPTYEQYF	TGTGCCAGCAGTTACATAGGATCCCCCACCTACGAGCAGTACTTC
-	TRBV15	TRBJ2-7	few	CATSRAAAYEQYF	TGTGCCACCAGCAGAGCGGCAGCCTACGAGCAGTACTTC
TRBD2	TRBV12-3/TRBV12-4	TRBJ2-7	-	CAGSLAGFYEQYF	TGTGCCGGCAGTTTAGCGGGGTTCTACGAACAGTACTTC
-	TRBV7-9	TRBJ1-1	few	CASSPPTDPLNTEAFF	TGTGCCAGCAGCCCACCTACGGACCCCTTGAACACTGAAGCTTTCTTT
-	TRBV5-6	TRBJ1-5	few	CASSSGRDPRPQHF	TGTGCCAGCAGCTCGGGGAGGGATCCGCGGCCCCAGCATTTT
TRBD1	TRBV7-8	TRBJ1-4	-	CASSYSTGTATNEKLFF	TGTGCCAGCAGTTACTCGACAGGGACTGCAACTAATGAAAAACTGTTTTTT
-	TRBV5-1	TRBJ1-4	-	CASSAEPRPDSVEKLFF	TGCGCCAGCAGCGCGGAACCCCGCCCGGACAGTGTCGAAAAACTGTTTTTT
-	TRBV6-5	TRBJ1-2	few	CASSYRQAGSGYTF	TGTGCCAGCAGTTACCGACAGGCCGGTAGTGGCTACACCTTC
TRBD1	TRBV12-3/TRBV12-4	TRBJ1-4	-	CASKGQAYEKLFF	TGTGCCAGCAAGGGACAGGCGTACGAAAAACTGTTTTTT
-	TRBV6-1	TRBJ1-2	-	CASSEGGRGYTF	TGTGCCAGCAGTGAGGGGGGGCGAGGCTACACCTTC
TRBD1	TRBV3-1	TRBJ2-7	-	CASSGTGTCEQYF	TGTGCCAGCTCCGGGACAGGGACCTGCGAGCAGTACTTC
TRBD1	TRBV5-1	TRBJ2-5	-	CASSLMRDRGPQETQYF	TGCGCCAGCAGCTTAATGCGGGACAGGGGGCCCCAAGAGACCCAGTACTTC
-	TRBV20-1	TRBJ1-1	many	CSARGSTEAFF	TGCAGTGCTAGAGGGAGCACTGAAGCTTTCTTT
-	TRBV10-3	TRBJ1-1	-	CASRRLGGTEAFF	TGTGCCAGCAGAAGGTTGGGTGGCACTGAAGCTTTCTTT
-	TRBV7-6	TRBJ2-7	-	CASSLVSQRQAYEQYF	TGTGCCAGCAGCTTAGTTTCTCAGCGGCAAGCCTACGAGCAGTACTTC
-	TRBV25-1	TRBJ1-2	-	CASSLEVRGAINYGYTF	TGTGCCAGCAGTCTCGAGGTGCGAGGGGCGATTAACTATGGCTACACCTTC
-	TRBV13	TRBJ2-5	few	CASSKHRASQTQYF	TGTGCCAGCAGCAAACACAGGGCCTCCCAGACCCAGTACTTC
TRBD1	TRBV12-3/TRBV12-4	TRBJ2-5	many	CASSNKDREETQYF	TGTGCCAGCAGTAACAAGGACAGGGAGGAGACCCAGTACTTC
TRBD2	TRBV7-2	TRBJ2-7	many	CASSYAPGLNYEQYF	TGTGCCAGCAGCTATGCTCCGGGACTAAACTACGAGCAGTACTTC
-	TRBV5-1	TRBJ1-3	-	CDRKTESGNTIYF	TGCGACAGGAAGACAGAATCCGGAAACACCATATATTTT
-	TRBV12-3/TRBV12-4	TRBJ1-5	many	CASSLGTLYSNQPQHF	TGTGCCAGCAGTCTCGGGACACTCTATAGCAATCAGCCCCAGCATTTT
-	TRBV29-1	TRBJ1-1	-	CSVVREKMNTEAFF	TGCAGCGTTGTAAGGGAGAAAATGAACACTGAAGCTTTCTTT
-	TRBV10-3	TRBJ1-5	few	CAISGREPSNQPQHF	TGTGCCATCAGTGGGAGGGAGCCAAGCAATCAGCCCCAGCATTTT
-	TRBV2	TRBJ2-5	-	CASTITRASPGETQYF	TGTGCCAGCACTATTACAAGGGCCTCCCCCGGGGAGACCCAGTACTTC
-	TRBV7-2	TRBJ1-1	many	CASSLGPENTEAFF	TGTGCCAGCAGCTTAGGTCCGGAGAACACTGAAGCTTTCTTT
-	TRBV19	TRBJ1-2	many	CASSIDGVYGYTF	TGTGCCAGTAGTATCGACGGAGTCTATGGCTACACCTTC
-	TRBV10-3	TRBJ2-7	-	CAASSAHEQYF	TGTGCCGCCTCTAGCGCCCACGAGCAGTACTTC
-	TRBV9	TRBJ2-3	-	CASSVDTGPQYF	TGTGCCAGCAGCGTAGACACGGGCCCGCAGTATTTT
TRBD1	TRBV4-3	TRBJ1-3	-	CASSQTGGDSGNTIYF	TGCGCCAGCAGCCAAACAGGGGGAGACTCTGGAAACACCATATATTTT
TRBD2	TRBV10-3	TRBJ2-5	many	CAISEQLAGGSGHGTQYF	TGTGCCATCAGTGAGCAACTAGCGGGGGGCTCTGGCCACGGGACCCAGTACTTC
TRBD1	TRBV7-2	TRBJ2-7	few	CASSRATGQGANYEQYF	TGTGCCAGCAGCCGAGCAACCGGACAGGGGGCAAATTACGAGCAGTACTTC
TRBD1	TRBV5-5	TRBJ1-4	-	CASSTDEDRGEKLFF	TGTGCCAGCAGCACCGACGAAGACAGGGGCGAAAAACTGTTTTTT
TRBD2	TRBV7-6	TRBJ2-5	-	CASSFGSGRAQETQYF	TGTGCCAGCAGCTTTGGTAGCGGGAGGGCTCAAGAGACCCAGTACTTC
-	TRBV11-2	TRBJ1-6	-	CASSGGGDHSPLHF	TGTGCCAGCTCCGGGGGAGGGGACCATTCACCCCTCCACTTT